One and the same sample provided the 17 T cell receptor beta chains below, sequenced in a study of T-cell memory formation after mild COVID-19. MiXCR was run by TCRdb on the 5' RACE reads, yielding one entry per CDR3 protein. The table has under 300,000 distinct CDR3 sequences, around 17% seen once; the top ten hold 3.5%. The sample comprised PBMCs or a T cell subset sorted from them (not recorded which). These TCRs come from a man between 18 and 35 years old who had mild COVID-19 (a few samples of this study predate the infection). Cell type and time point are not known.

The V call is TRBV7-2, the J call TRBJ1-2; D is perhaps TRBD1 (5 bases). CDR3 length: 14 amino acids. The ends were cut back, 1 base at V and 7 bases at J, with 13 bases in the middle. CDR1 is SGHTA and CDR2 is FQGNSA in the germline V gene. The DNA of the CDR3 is TGTGCCAGCAGCTTAGGGCTGGGGCAGGGTGGCTACACCTTC. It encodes CASSLGLGQGGYTF.

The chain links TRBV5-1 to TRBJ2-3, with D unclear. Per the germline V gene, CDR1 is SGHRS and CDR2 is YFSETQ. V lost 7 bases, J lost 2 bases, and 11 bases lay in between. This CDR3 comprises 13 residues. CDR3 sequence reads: CASGLWSTDTQYF. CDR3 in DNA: TGCGCCAGCGGGCTATGGTCCACAGATACGCAGTATTTT.

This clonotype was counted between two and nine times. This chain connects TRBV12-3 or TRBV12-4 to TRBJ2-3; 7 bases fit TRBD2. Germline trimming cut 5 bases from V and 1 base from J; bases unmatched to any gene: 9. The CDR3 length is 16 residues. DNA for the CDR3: TGTGCCAGCAGTGCCTATGGGGGGGACCGCACAGATACGCAGTATTTT. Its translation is CASSAYGGDRTDTQYF.

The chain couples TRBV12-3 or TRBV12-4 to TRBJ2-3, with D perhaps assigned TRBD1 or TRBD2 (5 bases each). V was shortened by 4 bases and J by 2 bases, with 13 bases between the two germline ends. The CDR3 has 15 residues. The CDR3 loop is CASSSGTDFTDTQYF. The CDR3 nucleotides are TGTGCCAGCAGTTCCGGGACGGACTTCACAGATACGCAGTATTTT.

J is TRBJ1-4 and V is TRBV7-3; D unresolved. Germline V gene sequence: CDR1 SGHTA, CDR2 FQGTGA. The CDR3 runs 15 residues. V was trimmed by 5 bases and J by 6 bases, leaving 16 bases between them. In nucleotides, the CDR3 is TGTGCCAGCAGCCCGAAGTACCTTGGGGATGAAAAACTGTTTTTT. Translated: CASSPKYLGDEKLFF.

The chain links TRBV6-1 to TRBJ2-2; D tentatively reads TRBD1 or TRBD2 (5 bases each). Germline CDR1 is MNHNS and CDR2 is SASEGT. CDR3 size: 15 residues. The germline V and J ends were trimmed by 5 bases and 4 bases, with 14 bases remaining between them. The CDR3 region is CASSPIGAPTGELFF. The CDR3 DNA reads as TGTGCCAGCAGTCCTATCGGGGCACCCACCGGGGAGCTGTTTTTT.

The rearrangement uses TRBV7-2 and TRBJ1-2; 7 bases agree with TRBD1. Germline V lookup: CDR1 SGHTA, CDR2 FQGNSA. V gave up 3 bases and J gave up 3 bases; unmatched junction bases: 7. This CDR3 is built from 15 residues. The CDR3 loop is CASSLSGTAYYGYTF. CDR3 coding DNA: TGTGCCAGCAGCTTGAGCGGGACAGCTTACTATGGCTACACCTTC.

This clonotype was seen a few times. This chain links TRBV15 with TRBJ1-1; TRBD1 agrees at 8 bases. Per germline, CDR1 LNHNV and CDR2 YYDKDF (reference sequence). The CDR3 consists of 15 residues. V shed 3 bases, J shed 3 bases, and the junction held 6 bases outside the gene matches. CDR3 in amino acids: CATSSSSQGDTEAFF. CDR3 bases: TGTGCCACCAGCAGTAGTTCACAGGGGGACACTGAAGCTTTCTTT.

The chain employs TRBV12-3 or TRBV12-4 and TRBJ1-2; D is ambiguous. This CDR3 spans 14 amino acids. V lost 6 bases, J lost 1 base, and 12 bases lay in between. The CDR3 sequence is CASRTGQFNYGYTF. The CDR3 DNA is TGTGCCAGCAGAACCGGGCAGTTTAACTATGGCTACACCTTC.

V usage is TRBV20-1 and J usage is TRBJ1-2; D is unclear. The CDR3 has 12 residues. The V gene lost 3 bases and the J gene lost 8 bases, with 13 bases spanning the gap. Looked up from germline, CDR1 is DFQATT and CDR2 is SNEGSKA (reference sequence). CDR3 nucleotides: TGCAGTGCTAGTTTGGGCAGTGGGGGCTACACCTTC. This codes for CSASLGSGGYTF.

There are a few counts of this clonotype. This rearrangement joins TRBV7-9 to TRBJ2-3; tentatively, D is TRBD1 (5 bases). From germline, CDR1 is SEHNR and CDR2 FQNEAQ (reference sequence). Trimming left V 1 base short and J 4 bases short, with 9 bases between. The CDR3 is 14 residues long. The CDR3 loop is CASSLDTGSDTQYF. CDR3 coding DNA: TGTGCCAGCAGCTTAGATACAGGTTCAGATACGCAGTATTTT.

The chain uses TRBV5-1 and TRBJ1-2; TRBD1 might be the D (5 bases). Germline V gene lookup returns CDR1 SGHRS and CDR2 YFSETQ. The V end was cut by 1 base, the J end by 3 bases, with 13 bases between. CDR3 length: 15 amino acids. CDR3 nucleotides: TGCGCCAGCAGCTTGATGGGACGCGGAGACTATGGCTACACCTTC. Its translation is CASSLMGRGDYGYTF.

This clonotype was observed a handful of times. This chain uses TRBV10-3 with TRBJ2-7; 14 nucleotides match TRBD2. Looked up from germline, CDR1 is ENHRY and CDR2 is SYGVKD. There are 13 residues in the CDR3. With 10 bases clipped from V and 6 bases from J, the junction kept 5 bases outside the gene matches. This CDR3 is CATRLAGGPEQYV. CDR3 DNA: TGTGCCACGCGACTAGCGGGGGGGCCCGAGCAGTACGTC.

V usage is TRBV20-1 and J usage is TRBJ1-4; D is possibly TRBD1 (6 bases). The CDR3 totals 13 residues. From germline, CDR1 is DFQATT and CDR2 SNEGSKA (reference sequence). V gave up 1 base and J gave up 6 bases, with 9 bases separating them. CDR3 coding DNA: TGCAGTGCTAGAGCGGCAGGGGATGAAAAACTGTTTTTT. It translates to CSARAAGDEKLFF.

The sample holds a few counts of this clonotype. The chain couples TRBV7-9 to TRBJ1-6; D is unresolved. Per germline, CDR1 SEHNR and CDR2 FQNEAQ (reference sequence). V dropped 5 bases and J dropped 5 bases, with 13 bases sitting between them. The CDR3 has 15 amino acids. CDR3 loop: CASSGQRLDNSPLHF. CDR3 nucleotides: TGTGCCAGCAGCGGGCAGAGGCTGGATAATTCACCCCTCCACTTT.

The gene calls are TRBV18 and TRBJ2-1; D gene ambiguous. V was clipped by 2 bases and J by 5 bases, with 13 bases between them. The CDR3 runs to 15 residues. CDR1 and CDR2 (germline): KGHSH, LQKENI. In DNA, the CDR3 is TGTGCCAGCTCACCAGTGGCAGCTCGACACAATGAGCAGTTCTTC. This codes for CASSPVAARHNEQFF.

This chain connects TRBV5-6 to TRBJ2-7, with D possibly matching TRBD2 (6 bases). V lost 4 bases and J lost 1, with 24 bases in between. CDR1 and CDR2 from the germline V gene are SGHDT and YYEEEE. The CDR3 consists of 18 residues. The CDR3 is CASSQFLFPGTRSYEQYF. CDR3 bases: TGTGCCAGCAGCCAGTTTCTTTTTCCAGGGACTCGGTCCTACGAGCAGTACTTC.